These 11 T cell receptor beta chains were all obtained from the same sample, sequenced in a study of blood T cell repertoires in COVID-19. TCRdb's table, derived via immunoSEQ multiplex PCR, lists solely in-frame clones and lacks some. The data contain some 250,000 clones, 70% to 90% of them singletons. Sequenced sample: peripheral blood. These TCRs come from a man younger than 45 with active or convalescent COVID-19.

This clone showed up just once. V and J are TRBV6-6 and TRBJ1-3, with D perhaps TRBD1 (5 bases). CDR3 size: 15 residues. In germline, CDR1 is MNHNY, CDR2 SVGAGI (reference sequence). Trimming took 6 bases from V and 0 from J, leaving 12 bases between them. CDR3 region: CASRRDGSSGNTIYF. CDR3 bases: TGTGCCAGCAGGCGGGACGGAAGCTCTGGAAACACCATATATTTT.

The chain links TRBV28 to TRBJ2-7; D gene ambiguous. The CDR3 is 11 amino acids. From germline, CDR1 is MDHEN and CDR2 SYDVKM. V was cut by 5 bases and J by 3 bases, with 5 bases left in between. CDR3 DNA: TGTGCCAGCAGTGGAGACTACGAGCAGTACTTC. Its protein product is CASSGDYEQYF. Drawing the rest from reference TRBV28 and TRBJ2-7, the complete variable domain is DVKVTQSSRYLVKRTGEKVFLECVQDMDHENMFWYRQDPGLGLRLIYFSYDVKMKEKGDIPEGYSVSREKKERFSLILESASTNQTSMYLCASSGDYEQYFGPGTRLTVT.

The CDR3: CASSWGLAGGTPSYNEQFF. The CDR3 DNA is TGCGCCAGCAGCTGGGGACTAGCGGGGGGAACCCCCTCCTACAATGAGCAGTTCTTC. J is TRBJ2-1 and V is TRBV5-1, with 15 bases lining up with TRBD2. J was trimmed by 0 bases and V by 3 bases; bases with no gene match: 7. The CDR3 is 19 residues long. The germline V gene has CDR1 SGHRS and CDR2 YFSETQ. The variable domain in full, with the rest retrieved from reference TRBV5-1 and TRBJ2-1, is KAGVTQTPRYLIKTRGQQVTLSCSPISGHRSVSWYQQTPGQGLQFLFEYFSETQRNKGNFPGRFSGRQFSNSRSEMNVSTLELGDSALYLCASSWGLAGGTPSYNEQFFGPGTRLTVL.

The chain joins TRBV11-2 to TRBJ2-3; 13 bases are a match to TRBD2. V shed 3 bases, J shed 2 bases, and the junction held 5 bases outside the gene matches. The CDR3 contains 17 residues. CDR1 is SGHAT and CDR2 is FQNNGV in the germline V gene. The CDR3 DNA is TGTGCCAGCAGCTTGGGACTAGCGGGGTTGGCCACAGATACGCAGTATTTT. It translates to CASSLGLAGLATDTQYF.

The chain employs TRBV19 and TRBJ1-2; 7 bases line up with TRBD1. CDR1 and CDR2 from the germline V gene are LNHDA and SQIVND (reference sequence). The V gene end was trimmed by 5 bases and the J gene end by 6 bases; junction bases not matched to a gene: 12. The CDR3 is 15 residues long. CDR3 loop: CASSLDREGENGYTF. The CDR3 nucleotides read TGTGCCAGTAGTCTCGACAGGGAAGGGGAGAATGGCTACACCTTC.

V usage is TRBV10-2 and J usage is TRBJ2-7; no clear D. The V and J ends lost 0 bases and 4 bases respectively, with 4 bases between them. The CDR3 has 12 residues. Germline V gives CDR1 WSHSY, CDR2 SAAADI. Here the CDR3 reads CASSESMYEQYF. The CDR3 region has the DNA TGCGCCAGCAGTGAGTCCATGTACGAGCAGTACTTC.

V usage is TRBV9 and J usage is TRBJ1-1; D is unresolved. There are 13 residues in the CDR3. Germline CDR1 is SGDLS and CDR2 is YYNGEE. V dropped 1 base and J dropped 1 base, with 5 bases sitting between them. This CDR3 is CASSVSGNTEAFF. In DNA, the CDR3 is TGTGCCAGCAGCGTATCCGGGAACACTGAAGCTTTCTTT.

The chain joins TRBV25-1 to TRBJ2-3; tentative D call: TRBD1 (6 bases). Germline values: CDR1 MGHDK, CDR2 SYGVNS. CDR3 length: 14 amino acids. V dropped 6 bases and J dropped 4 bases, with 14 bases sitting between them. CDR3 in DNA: TGTGCCAGCAGCGAAGAGGGGGAAGCAGATACGCAGTATTTT. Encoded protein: CASSEEGEADTQYF. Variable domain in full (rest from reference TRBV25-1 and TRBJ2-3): EADIYQTPRYLVIGTGKKITLECSQTMGHDKMYWYQQDPGMELHLIHYSYGVNSTEKGDLSSESTVSRIRTEHFPLTLESARPSHTSQYLCASSEEGEADTQYFGPGTRLTVL.

In nucleotides, the CDR3 is TGTGCCAGCAGTTACTCGGCACAGGGGCCTGAAGCTTTCTTT. Amino acid sequence: CASSYSAQGPEAFF. V gene TRBV6-2 or TRBV6-3 combines with J gene TRBJ1-1; the match to TRBD1 covers 7 bases. In germline, CDR1 is MNHEY, CDR2 SVGEGT. CDR3 size: 14 residues. Unmatched junction bases numbered 4, after V lost 0 bases and J lost 6 bases.

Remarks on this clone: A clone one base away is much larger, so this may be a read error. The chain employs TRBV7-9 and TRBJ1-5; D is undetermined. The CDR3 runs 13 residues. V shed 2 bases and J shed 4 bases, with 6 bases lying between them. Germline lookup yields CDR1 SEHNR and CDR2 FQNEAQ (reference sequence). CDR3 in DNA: TGTGCCAGCAGCTTACGCGGGAATCAGCCCCAGCATTTT. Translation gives CASSLRGNQPQHF.

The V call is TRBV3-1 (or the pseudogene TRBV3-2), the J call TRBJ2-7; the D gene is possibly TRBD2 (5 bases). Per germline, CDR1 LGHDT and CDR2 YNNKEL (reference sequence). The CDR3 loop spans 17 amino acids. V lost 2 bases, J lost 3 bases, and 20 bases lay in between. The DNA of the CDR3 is TGTGCCAGCAGCCAATCGCCGGGGTTAGCTGCTCGCTACGAGCAGTACTTC. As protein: CASSQSPGLAARYEQYF.